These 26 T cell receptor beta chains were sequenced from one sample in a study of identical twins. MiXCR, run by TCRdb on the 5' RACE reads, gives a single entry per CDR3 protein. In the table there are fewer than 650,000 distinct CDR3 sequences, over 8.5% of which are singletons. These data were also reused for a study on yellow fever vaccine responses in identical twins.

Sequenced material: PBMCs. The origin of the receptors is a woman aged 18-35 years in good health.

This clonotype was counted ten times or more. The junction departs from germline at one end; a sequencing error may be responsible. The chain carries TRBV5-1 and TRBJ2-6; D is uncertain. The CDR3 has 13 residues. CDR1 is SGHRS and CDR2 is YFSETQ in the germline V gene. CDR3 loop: CASTQSGANVLTF. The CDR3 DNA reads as TGTGCCAGCACGCAGTCTGGGGCCAACGTCCTGACTTTC.

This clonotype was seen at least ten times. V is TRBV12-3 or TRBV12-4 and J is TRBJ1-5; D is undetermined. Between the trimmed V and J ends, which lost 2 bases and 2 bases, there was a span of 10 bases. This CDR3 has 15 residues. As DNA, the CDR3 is TGTGCCAGCAGTTTAAATAGGTTTGGCAATCAGCCCCAGCATTTT. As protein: CASSLNRFGNQPQHF.

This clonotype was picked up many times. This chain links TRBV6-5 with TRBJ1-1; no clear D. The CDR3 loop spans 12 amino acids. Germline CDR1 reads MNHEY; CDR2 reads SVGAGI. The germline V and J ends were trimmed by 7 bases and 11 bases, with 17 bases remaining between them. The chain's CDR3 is CASTSGTERAFF. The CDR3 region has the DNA TGTGCCAGCACCTCCGGAACGGAGAGGGCTTTCTTT.

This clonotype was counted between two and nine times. As DNA, the CDR3 is TGTGCCAGCAGCACTAGAGACAGGGCAGATACGCAGTATTTT. It yields the protein CASSTRDRADTQYF. V is TRBV7-9 and J is TRBJ2-3, with 7 bases that match TRBD1. Germline trimming cut 5 bases from V and 4 bases from J; bases unmatched to any gene: 6. CDR3 length: 14 amino acids. Germline values: CDR1 SEHNR, CDR2 FQNEAQ (reference sequence).

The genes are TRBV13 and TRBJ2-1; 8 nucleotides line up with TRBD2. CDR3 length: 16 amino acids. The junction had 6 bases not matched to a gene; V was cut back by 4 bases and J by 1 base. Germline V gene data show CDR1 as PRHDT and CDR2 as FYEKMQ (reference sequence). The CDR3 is CASSSAVAGSYNEQFF. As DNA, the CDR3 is TGTGCCAGCAGCTCTGCGGTAGCGGGATCCTACAATGAGCAGTTCTTC.

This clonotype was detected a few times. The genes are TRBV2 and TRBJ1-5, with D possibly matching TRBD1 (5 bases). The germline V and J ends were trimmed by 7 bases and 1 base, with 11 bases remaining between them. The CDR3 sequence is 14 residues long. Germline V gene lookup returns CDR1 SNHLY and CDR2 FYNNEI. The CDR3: CASTSWGSNQPQHF. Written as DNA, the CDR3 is TGTGCCAGCACGAGTTGGGGGAGCAATCAGCCCCAGCATTTT.

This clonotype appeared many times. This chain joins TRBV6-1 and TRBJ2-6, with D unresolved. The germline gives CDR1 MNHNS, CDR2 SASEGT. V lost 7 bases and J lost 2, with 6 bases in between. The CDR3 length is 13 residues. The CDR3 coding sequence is TGTGCCAGCAATGCCCCTGGGGCCAACGTCCTGACTTTC. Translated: CASNAPGANVLTF.

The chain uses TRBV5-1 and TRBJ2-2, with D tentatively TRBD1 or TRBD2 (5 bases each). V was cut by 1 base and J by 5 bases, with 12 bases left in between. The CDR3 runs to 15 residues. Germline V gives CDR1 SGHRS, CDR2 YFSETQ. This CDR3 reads CASSLRQGVTGELFF. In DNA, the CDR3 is TGCGCCAGCAGCTTGAGGCAGGGAGTAACCGGGGAGCTGTTTTTT.

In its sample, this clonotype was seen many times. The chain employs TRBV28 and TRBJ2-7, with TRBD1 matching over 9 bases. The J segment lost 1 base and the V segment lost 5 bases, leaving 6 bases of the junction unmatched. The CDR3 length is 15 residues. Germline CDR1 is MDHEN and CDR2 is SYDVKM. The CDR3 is CASSGPGTGSYEQYF. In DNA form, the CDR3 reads TGTGCCAGCAGTGGACCCGGGACAGGGTCCTACGAGCAGTACTTC.

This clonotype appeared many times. CDR3 region: CASSPDRGQPQHF. The CDR3 DNA is TGTGCCAGCAGCCCGGACAGGGGCCAGCCCCAGCATTTT. This chain joins TRBV7-2 and TRBJ1-5, with 9 bases aligning to TRBD1. Germline V gene data show CDR1 as SGHTA and CDR2 as FQGNSA. CDR3 length equals 13 residues. V dropped 5 bases and J dropped 7; count of bases not matched to a gene: 3.

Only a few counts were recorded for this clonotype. CDR3 loop: CSVQGGFAEAFF. CDR3 coding DNA: TGCAGCGTCCAGGGGGGTTTCGCTGAAGCTTTCTTT. V and J are TRBV29-1 and TRBJ1-1, with TRBD1 identical over 7 bases. This CDR3 region has 12 residues. The germline V gene encodes CDR1 SQVTM and CDR2 ANQGSEA. V was pared by 6 bases and J by 6 bases, with 7 bases of the junction left unmatched.

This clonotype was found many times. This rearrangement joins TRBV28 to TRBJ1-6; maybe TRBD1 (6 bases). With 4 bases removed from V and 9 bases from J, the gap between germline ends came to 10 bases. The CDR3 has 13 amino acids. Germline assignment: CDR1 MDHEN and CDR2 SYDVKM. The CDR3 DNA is TGTGCCAGCAGTTCCGGGACACTTTCACCCCTCCACTTT. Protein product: CASSSGTLSPLHF.

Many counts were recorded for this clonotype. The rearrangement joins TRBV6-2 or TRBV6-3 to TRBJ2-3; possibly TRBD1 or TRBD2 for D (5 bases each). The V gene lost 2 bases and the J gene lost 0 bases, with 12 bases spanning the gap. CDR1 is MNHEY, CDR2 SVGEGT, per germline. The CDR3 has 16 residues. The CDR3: CASSYDGGISTDTQYF. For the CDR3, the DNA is TGTGCCAGCAGTTACGATGGGGGTATTAGCACAGATACGCAGTATTTT.

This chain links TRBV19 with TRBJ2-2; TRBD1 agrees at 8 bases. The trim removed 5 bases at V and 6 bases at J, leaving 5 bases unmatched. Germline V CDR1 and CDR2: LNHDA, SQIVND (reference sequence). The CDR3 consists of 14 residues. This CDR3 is CASSPTGASGELFF. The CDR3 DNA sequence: TGTGCCAGTAGTCCGACAGGGGCCTCCGGGGAGCTGTTTTTT.

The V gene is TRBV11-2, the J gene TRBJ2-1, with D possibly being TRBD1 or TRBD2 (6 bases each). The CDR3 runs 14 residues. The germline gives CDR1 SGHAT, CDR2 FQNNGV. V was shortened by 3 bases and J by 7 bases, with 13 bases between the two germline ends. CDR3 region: CASSFGGLLNEQFF. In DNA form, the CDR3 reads TGTGCCAGCAGCTTTGGGGGGCTGTTGAATGAGCAGTTCTTC.

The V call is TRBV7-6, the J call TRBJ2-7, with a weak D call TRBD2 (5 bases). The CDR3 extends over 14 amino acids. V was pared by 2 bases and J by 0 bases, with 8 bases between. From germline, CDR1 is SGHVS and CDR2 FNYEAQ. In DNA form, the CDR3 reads TGTGCCAGCAGCTTACTCCGGGACTCCTACGAGCAGTACTTC. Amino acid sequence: CASSLLRDSYEQYF.

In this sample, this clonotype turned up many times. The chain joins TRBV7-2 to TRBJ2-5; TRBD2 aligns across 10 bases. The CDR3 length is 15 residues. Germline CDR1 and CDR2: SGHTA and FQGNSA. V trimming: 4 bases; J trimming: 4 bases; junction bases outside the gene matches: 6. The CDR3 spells CASSSLAGYGETQYF. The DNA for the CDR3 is TGTGCCAGCAGCTCACTAGCGGGGTATGGAGAGACCCAGTACTTC.

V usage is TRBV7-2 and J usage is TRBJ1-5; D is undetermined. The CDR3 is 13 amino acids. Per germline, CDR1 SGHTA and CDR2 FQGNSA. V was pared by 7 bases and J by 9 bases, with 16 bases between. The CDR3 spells CASTPSPVVPQHF. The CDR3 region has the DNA TGTGCCAGCACCCCTTCTCCAGTTGTGCCCCAGCATTTT.

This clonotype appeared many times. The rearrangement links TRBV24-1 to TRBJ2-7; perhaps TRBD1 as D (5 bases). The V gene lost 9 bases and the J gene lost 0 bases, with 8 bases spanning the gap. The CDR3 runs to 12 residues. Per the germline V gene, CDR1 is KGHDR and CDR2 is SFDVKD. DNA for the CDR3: TGTGCCACCGCGACAGACTCCTACGAGCAGTACTTC. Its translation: CATATDSYEQYF.

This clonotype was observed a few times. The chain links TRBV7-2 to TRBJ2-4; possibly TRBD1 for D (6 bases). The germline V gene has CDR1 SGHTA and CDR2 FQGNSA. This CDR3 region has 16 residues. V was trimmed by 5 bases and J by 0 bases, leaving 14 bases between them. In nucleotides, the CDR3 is TGTGCCAGCAGCCGTTTACAGGGATTAGCCAAAAACATTCAGTACTTC. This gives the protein CASSRLQGLAKNIQYF.

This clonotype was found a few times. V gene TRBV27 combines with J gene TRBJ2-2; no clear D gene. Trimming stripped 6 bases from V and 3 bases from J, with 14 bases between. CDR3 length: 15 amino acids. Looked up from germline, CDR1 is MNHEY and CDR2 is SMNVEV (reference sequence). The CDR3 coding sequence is TGTGCCAGCAGCACGTATAAAGGATACACCGGGGAGCTGTTTTTT. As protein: CASSTYKGYTGELFF.

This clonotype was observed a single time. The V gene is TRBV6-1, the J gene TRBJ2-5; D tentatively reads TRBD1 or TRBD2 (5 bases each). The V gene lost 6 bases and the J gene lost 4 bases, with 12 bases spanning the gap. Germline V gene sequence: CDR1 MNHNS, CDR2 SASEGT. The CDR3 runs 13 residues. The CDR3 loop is CASSPAGTETQYF. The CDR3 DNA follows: TGTGCCAGCAGCCCAGCAGGGACAGAGACCCAGTACTTC.

CDR3 sequence (DNA): TGTGCCACCAGCAGGGCCGGACCGGTTGGCTACGAGCAGTACTTC. This codes for CATSRAGPVGYEQYF. The chain employs TRBV15 and TRBJ2-7; no definite D call. Deletions cut 3 bases from V and 3 bases from J, with 15 bases between. Germline V gene lookup returns CDR1 LNHNV and CDR2 YYDKDF (reference sequence). The CDR3 extends over 15 amino acids.

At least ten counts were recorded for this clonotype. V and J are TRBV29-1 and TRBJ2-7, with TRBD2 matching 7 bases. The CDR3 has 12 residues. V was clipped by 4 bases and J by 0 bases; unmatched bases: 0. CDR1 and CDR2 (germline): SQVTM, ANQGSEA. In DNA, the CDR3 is TGCAGCGTTGCGGGGGGCTCCTACGAGCAGTACTTC. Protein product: CSVAGGSYEQYF.

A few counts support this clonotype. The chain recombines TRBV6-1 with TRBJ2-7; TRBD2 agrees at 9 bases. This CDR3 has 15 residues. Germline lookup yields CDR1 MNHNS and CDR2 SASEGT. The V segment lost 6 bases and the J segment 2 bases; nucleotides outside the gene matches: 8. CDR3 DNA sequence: TGTGCCAGCAGCGACGGGACTAGCTCTACCTACGAGCAGTACTTC. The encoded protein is CASSDGTSSTYEQYF.

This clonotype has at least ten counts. The CDR3 reads CASSQAVAGRRGEQYF. The CDR3 region has the DNA TGCGCCAGCAGCCAGGCGGTGGCCGGAAGGAGGGGCGAGCAGTACTTC. V usage is TRBV5-1 and J usage is TRBJ2-7; possible D gene TRBD2, 6 bases. The CDR3 covers 16 residues. The germline gives CDR1 SGHRS, CDR2 YFSETQ. Trimming removed 4 bases from V and 6 bases from J, with 23 bases in between. Looking up the rest from reference TRBV5-1 and TRBJ2-7 gives the full variable domain: KAGVTQTPRYLIKTRGQQVTLSCSPISGHRSVSWYQQTPGQGLQFLFEYFSETQRNKGNFPGRFSGRQFSNSRSEMNVSTLELGDSALYLCASSQAVAGRRGEQYFGPGTRLTVT.